This T cell receptor beta chain comes out of a study of cytomegalovirus exposure and HLA in healthy donors. Notes on the study in general: A likely sequencing artifact accounted for one observed cluster of highly shared sequence variants.

A note on this clone: Its antigen is not known.

60 Vbeta and 13 Jbeta primers were used in PCR. The assay was immunoSEQ multiplex PCR, and TCRdb's table has in-frame clones only and misses some. The sample lists roughly 110,000 clones; 60% to 85% were seen once. Source material: PBMCs. This TCR derives from a woman aged 40 to 49 in good health and CMV-seropositive.

The CDR3 DNA is TGTGCCAGCAGCCCGAGACGGAGCTCCTACGAGCAGTACTTC. This sequence encodes CASSPRRSSYEQYF. The gene calls are TRBV7-2 and TRBJ2-7; D unclear. Trimming removed 5 bases from V and 0 bases from J, with 11 bases in between. CDR1 is SGHTA, CDR2 FQGNSA, per germline. The length of the CDR3 is 14 residues.